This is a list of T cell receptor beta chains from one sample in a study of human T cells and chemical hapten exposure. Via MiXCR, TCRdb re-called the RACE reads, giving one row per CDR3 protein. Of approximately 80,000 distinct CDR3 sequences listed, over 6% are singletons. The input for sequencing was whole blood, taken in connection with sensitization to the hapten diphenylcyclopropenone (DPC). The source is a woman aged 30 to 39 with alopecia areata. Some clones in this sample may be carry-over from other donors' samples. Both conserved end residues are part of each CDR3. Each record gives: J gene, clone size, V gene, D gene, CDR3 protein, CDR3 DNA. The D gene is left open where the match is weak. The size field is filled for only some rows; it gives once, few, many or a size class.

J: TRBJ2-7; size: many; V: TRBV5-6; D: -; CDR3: CASSLSVSSSYEQYF; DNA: TGTGCCAGCAGCTTGAGTGTTTCGAGCTCCTACGAGCAGTACTTC
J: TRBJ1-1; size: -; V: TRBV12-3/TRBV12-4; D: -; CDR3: CASSLSSETEAFF; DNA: TGTGCCAGCAGTTTAAGTTCGGAGACTGAAGCTTTCTTT
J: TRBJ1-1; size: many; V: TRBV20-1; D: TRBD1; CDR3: CSASVTGGTEAFF; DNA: TGCAGTGCCTCCGTCACAGGGGGCACTGAAGCTTTCTTT
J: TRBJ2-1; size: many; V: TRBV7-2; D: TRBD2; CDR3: CASSFIPGLAPDNEQFF; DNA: TGTGCCAGCAGCTTCATTCCGGGACTAGCTCCCGACAATGAGCAGTTCTTC
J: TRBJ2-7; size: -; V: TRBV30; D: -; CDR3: CAWKAGQNYEQYF; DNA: TGTGCCTGGAAGGCCGGACAAAACTACGAGCAGTACTTC
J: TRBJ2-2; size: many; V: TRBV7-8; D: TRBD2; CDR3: CASSSGEGTNTGELFF; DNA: TGTGCCAGCAGTTCCGGGGAGGGTACAAACACCGGGGAGCTGTTTTTT
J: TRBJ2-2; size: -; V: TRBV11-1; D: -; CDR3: CASSPRDINTGELFF; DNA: TGTGCCAGCAGCCCGCGGGACATCAACACCGGGGAGCTGTTTTTT
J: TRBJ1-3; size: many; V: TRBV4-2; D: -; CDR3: CASSQDQTPGNTIYF; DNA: TGTGCCAGCAGCCAAGATCAAACTCCTGGAAACACCATATATTTT
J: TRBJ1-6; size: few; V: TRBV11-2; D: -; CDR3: CASSLLQDSPLHF; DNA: TGTGCCAGCAGCCTTCTTCAAGATTCACCCCTCCACTTT
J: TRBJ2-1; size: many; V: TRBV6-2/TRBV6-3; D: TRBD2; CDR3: CASSSGGASYNEQFF; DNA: TGTGCCAGCAGTAGCGGGGGGGCGTCCTACAATGAGCAGTTCTTC
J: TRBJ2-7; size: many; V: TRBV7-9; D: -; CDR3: CASSLGPGIRSYEQYF; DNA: TGTGCCAGCAGCTTAGGTCCGGGAATTCGCTCCTACGAGCAGTACTTC
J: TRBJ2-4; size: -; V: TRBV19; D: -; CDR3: CASSIAPGEGKNIQYF; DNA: TGTGCCAGTAGTATTGCGCCAGGGGAAGGCAAAAACATTCAGTACTTC
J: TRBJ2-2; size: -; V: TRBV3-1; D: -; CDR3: CASSQDATGELFF; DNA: TGTGCCAGCAGCCAAGATGCCACCGGGGAGCTGTTTTTT
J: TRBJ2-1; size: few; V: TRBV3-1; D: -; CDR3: CASSQDVREQFF; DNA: TGTGCCAGCAGCCAAGATGTCAGAGAGCAGTTCTTC
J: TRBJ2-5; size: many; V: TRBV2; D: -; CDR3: CASSGLTRETQYF; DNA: TGTGCCAGCAGCGGACTTACGAGGGAGACCCAGTACTTC
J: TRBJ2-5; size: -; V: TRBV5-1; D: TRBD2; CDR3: CASSLALGLAGQETQYF; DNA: TGCGCCAGCAGCTTGGCCCTGGGACTAGCGGGTCAAGAGACCCAGTACTTC
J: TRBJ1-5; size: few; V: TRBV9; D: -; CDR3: CASSDSQGQPQHF; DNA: TGTGCCAGCAGCGACTCACAGGGACAGCCCCAGCATTTT
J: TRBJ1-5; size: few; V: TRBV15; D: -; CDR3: CATSTENQPQHF; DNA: TGTGCCACCAGTACGGAGAATCAGCCCCAGCATTTT
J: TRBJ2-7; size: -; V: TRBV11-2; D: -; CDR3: CASSLDGNGAPSYEQYF; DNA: TGTGCCAGCAGCTTAGATGGTAACGGGGCCCCATCCTACGAGCAGTACTTC
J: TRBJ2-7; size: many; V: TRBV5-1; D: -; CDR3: CASSFTGTPSEQYF; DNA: TGCGCCAGCAGCTTTACCGGGACACCATCCGAGCAGTACTTC
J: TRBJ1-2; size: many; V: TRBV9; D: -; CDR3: CASSVTPQLPPNTF; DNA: TGTGCCAGCAGCGTAACGCCCCAGCTCCCCCCAAACACCTTC
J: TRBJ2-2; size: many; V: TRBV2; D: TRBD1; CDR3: CAGRGLSNTGELFF; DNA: TGTGCCGGTAGGGGGCTTAGCAACACCGGGGAGCTGTTTTTT
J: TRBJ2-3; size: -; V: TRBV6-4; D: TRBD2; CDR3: CASSGTSGAIDTQYF; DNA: TGTGCCAGCAGCGGGACTAGCGGGGCCATAGATACGCAGTATTTT
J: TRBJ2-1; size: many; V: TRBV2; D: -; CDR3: CASSRRGNYNEQFF; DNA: TGTGCCAGCAGTCGAAGGGGTAACTACAATGAGCAGTTCTTC
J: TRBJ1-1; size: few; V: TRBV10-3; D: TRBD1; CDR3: CAIKSDRGRGNTEAFF; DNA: TGTGCCATCAAATCCGACAGGGGGCGGGGGAACACTGAAGCTTTCTTT
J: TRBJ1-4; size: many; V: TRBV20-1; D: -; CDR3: CSARQILNEKLFF; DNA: TGCAGTGCTAGACAGATACTCAATGAAAAACTGTTTTTT
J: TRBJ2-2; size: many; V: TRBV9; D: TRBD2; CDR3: CASSVALAGNTGELFF; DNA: TGTGCCAGCAGCGTAGCCCTAGCGGGGAACACCGGGGAGCTGTTTTTT
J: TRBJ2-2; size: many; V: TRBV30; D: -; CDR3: CAWSLTRILNTGELFF; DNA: TGTGCCTGGAGCCTAACCCGAATCCTGAACACCGGGGAGCTGTTTTTT
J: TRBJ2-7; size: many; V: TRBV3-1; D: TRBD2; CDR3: CASRSGGYEQYF; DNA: TGTGCCAGCAGGTCGGGAGGATACGAGCAGTACTTC
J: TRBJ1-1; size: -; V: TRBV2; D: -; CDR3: CASSADRVNTEAFF; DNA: TGTGCCAGCAGTGCGGACCGGGTGAACACTGAAGCTTTCTTT
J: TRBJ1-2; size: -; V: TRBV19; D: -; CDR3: CASSMERGWTNYGYTF; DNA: TGTGCCAGTAGTATGGAAAGGGGCTGGACAAACTATGGCTACACCTTC
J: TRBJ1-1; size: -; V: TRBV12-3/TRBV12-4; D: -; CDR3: CASSFGVGGATEAFF; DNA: TGTGCCAGCAGTTTCGGCGTTGGAGGGGCCACTGAAGCTTTCTTT
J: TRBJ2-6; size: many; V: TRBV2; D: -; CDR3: CASRDTTGANVLTF; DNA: TGTGCCAGCAGGGACACGACTGGGGCCAACGTCCTGACTTTC
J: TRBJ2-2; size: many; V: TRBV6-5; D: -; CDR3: CASSYSTTGELFF; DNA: TGTGCCAGCAGTTACTCGACCACCGGGGAGCTGTTTTTT
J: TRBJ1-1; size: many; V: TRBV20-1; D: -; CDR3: CSARDSGSGNTEAFF; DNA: TGCAGTGCTAGAGATTCGGGTTCAGGGAACACTGAAGCTTTCTTT
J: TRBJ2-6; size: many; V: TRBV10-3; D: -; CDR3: CAISGWTASGANVLTF; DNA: TGTGCCATCAGTGGTTGGACAGCCTCTGGGGCCAACGTCCTGACTTTC
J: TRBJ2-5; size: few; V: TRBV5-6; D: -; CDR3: CASSLVGGGRQETQYF; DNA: TGTGCCAGCAGCTTGGTTGGCGGGGGCAGACAAGAGACCCAGTACTTC
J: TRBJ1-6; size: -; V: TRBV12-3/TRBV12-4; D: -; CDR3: CASSLELRFSPLHF; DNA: TGTGCCAGCAGTTTAGAACTACGGTTCTCACCCCTCCACTTT
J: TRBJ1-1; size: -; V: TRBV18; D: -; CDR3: CASSPRSEDTEAFF; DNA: TGTGCCAGCTCACCGAGGTCAGAAGACACTGAAGCTTTCTTT
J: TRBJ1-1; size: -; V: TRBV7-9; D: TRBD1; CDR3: CASSWDRPEAFF; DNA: TGTGCCAGCAGCTGGGACAGGCCCGAAGCTTTCTTT
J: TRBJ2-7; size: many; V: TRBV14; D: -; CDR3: CASSPANYEQYF; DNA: TGTGCCAGCAGCCCTGCGAACTACGAGCAGTACTTC
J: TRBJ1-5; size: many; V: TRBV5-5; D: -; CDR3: CASSFYGGRGGNQPQHF; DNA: TGTGCCAGCAGTTTCTACGGGGGGAGGGGAGGCAATCAGCCCCAGCATTTT
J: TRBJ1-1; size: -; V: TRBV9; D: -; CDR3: CASSVDPKGGTEAFF; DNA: TGTGCCAGCAGCGTAGATCCCAAGGGTGGCACTGAAGCTTTCTTT
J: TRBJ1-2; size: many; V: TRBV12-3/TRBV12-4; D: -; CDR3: CASRPDTNYGYTF; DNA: TGTGCCAGCAGACCGGACACGAACTATGGCTACACCTTC
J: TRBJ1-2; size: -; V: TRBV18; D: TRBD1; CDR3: CASSPPATGTYDYTF; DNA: TGTGCCAGCTCCCCCCCCGCGACAGGGACGTATGACTACACCTTC
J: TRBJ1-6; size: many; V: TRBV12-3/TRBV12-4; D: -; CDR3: CASSLSGNSPLHF; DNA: TGTGCCAGCAGTTTAAGCGGGAATTCACCCCTCCACTTT
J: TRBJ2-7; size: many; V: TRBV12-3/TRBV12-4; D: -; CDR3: CASSFQEPYEQYF; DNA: TGTGCCAGCAGTTTTCAGGAACCATACGAGCAGTACTTC
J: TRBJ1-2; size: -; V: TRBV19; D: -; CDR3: CASTPGGGLYYGYTF; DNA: TGTGCCAGTACTCCCGGGGGGGGGCTCTACTATGGCTACACCTTC
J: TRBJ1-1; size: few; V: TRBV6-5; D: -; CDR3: CASEDRMNTEAFF; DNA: TGTGCCAGCGAGGACAGAATGAACACTGAAGCTTTCTTT
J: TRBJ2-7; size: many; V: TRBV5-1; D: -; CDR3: CASSTGTYEQYF; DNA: TGCGCCAGCAGCACCGGGACCTACGAGCAGTACTTC
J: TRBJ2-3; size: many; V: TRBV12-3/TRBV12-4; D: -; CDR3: CASSRIASSSTDTQYF; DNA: TGTGCCAGCAGTCGTATAGCGTCCTCTAGCACAGATACGCAGTATTTT
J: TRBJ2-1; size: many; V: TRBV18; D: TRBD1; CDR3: CASSPQDREHEQFF; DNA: TGTGCCAGCTCACCACAGGACAGGGAGCATGAGCAGTTCTTC
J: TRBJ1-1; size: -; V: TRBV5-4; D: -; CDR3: CASSTQGRGTEAFF; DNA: TGTGCCAGCAGCACACAGGGACGAGGCACTGAAGCTTTCTTT
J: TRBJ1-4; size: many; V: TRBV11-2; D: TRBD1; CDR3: CASSLEGTGSGGELFF; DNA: TGTGCCAGCAGCTTAGAAGGGACAGGGTCGGGCGGTGAACTGTTTTTT
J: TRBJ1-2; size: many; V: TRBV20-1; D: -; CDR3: CSASRAPPNYGYTF; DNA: TGCAGTGCTTCGCGGGCTCCGCCTAACTATGGCTACACCTTC
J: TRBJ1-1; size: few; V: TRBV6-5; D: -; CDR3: CASSRGQTEAFF; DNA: TGTGCCAGCAGCCGAGGACAGACTGAAGCTTTCTTT
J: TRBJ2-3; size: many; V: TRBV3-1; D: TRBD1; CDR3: CASGSGQVTDTQYF; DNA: TGTGCCAGCGGATCGGGACAGGTCACAGATACGCAGTATTTT
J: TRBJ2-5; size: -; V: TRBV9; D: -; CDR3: CASSVGTRYQETQYF; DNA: TGTGCCAGCAGCGTAGGGACAAGGTACCAAGAGACCCAGTACTTC
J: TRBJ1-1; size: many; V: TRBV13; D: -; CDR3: CASSLRRLLLFTEAFF; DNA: TGTGCCAGCAGCTTAAGAAGGTTACTCTTATTCACTGAAGCTTTCTTT
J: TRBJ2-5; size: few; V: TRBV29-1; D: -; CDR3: CSVDREETQYF; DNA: TGCAGCGTTGACAGGGAAGAGACCCAGTACTTC